This entry concerns a single T cell receptor beta chain. As yet, its antigen is unknown. TCRdb's copy holds only in-frame clones and misses some; the assay was immunoSEQ multiplex PCR. In the table there are tens of thousands of clones, more than 80% of which are singletons. This CDR3 is built from 14 residues. V dropped 7 bases and J dropped 4; count of bases not matched to a gene: 4. Germline CDR1 and CDR2: MGHDK and SYGVNS. This sample stems from a study of T cell responses to AZD1222 COVID-19 vaccine. Broader study findings: An increase in Spike-specific TCR breadth and depth was observed after two AZD1222 doses. The donors showed a predominance of white British ancestry and of females, with possible underestimation of clonal diversity. Among AZD1222 vaccinees, only 6 or 7 were seropositive at baseline. CD4 TCRs linked to vaccination spanned spike, dominating at 160-218 and 743-854.

The clonotype comes from an adult in good health. The rearrangement joins TRBV25-1 to TRBJ2-1; TRBD2 aligns across 10 bases. The sequencing used peripheral blood, collected on day 0 of AZD1222 vaccination. This chain's CDR3 is CASTPSGGYNEQFF. The CDR3 region has the DNA TGTGCCAGCACCCCTAGCGGGGGTTACAATGAGCAGTTCTTC.